A single sample is the source of the 22 T cell receptor beta chains below, sequenced in a study of T cells in Graves' hyperthyroidism and ophthalmopathy. TCR beta CDR3 sequences were amplified from RNA transcripts. Primed by the HTBI set, a first-round RT-PCR was run on the TCR CDR3. Via MiXCR, TCRdb re-called the multiplex PCR reads, giving one row per CDR3 protein. The table shows about 200,000 distinct CDR3 sequences, with over 15% occurring only once. The sample comprised blood. The source of these receptors is a man in his fifties or sixties with Graves' hyperthyroidism.

This clonotype has at least ten counts. V is TRBV18 and J is TRBJ2-7; 8 bases are shared with TRBD1. The CDR3 sequence is 14 residues long. Germline lookup yields CDR1 KGHSH and CDR2 LQKENI. Trimming took 3 bases from V and 6 from J; bases not matched to a gene: 7. CDR3 sequence reads: CASSPLGQGSEQYF. The CDR3 nucleotides read TGTGCCAGCTCACCCCTAGGACAGGGTTCCGAGCAGTACTTC.

The V call is TRBV2, the J call TRBJ1-5; a weak D match, TRBD1 (5 bases). This CDR3 region has 13 residues. Germline V gene sequence: CDR1 SNHLY, CDR2 FYNNEI. Trimming shortened V by 6 bases and J by 9 bases, and 15 bases separated the two germline ends. The CDR3 DNA reads as TGTGCCAGCAGGCCCAGGGCGGGGGGGCCCCAGCATTTT. The encoded protein is CASRPRAGGPQHF. The entire variable domain, with the rest obtained from reference TRBV2 and TRBJ1-5, is as follows: EPEVTQTPSHQVTQMGQEVILRCVPISNHLYFYWYRQILGQKVEFLVSFYNNEISEKSEIFDDQFSVERPDGSNFTLKIRSTKLEDSAMYFCASRPRAGGPQHFGDGTRLSIL.

The rearrangement uses TRBV20-1 and TRBJ2-4, with 10 bases that match TRBD2. The CDR3 is made up of 14 amino acids. Trimming cost V 0 bases and J 10 bases; bases outside gene matches: 6. Germline V gene sequence: CDR1 DFQATT, CDR2 SNEGSKA (reference sequence). In DNA form, the CDR3 reads TGCAGTGCTAGAGATCCCCTAGCGGGAGAGATTCAGTACTTC. Amino acids: CSARDPLAGEIQYF.

The chain is built from TRBV20-1 and TRBJ2-5; TRBD2 aligns across 8 bases. This CDR3 contains 15 residues. Unmatched junction bases numbered 13, after V lost 3 bases and J lost 7 bases. Germline CDR1 DFQATT, CDR2 SNEGSKA (reference sequence). The CDR3 sequence is CSASPLSGAGWTQYF. CDR3 coding DNA: TGCAGTGCTAGCCCACTTAGCGGGGCGGGCTGGACCCAGTACTTC.

This clonotype was picked up many times. This chain joins TRBV18 and TRBJ2-7; the D is unclear. The CDR3 is 13 amino acids. Between the trimmed V and J ends, which lost 6 bases and 9 bases, there was a span of 18 bases. The V gene's germline CDR1 is KGHSH and CDR2 LQKENI. CDR3 protein: CASSLDDASRQYF. CDR3 coding DNA: TGTGCCAGCTCCTTAGACGATGCCTCCAGGCAGTACTTC.

The table lists this clonotype with many counts. The chain links TRBV27 to TRBJ2-7; the D gene is possibly TRBD2 (5 bases). Trimming removed 5 bases from V and 1 base from J, with 18 bases in between. Per the germline V gene, CDR1 is MNHEY and CDR2 is SMNVEV (reference sequence). CDR3 length: 16 residues. CDR3 sequence (DNA): TGTGCCAGCAGTAATTTCCGGGCGGAGGCATCCTACGAGCAGTACTTC. Amino acids: CASSNFRAEASYEQYF.

This clonotype was counted at least ten times. The chain employs TRBV28 and TRBJ2-3; TRBD2 agrees at 7 bases. The CDR3 totals 16 residues. V shed 3 bases and J 4 bases; nucleotides not matched to a gene: 10. Germline CDR1 MDHEN, CDR2 SYDVKM. The CDR3 bases are TGTGCCAGCAGTTTGGTTGGATTAGCGGGCGCAGATACGCAGTATTTT. Translated: CASSLVGLAGADTQYF.

This clonotype appeared many times. The chain is built from TRBV19 and TRBJ2-1, with D hard to call. The CDR3 covers 13 residues. The V end was cut by 6 bases, the J end by 9 bases, with 15 bases between. Germline CDR1 is LNHDA and CDR2 is SQIVND (reference sequence). Here the CDR3 DNA reads TGTGCCAGTAGGGTTATGGGAACGGTTGAGCAGTTCTTC. Translation: CASRVMGTVEQFF.

This clonotype was recorded at least ten times. The rearrangement links TRBV6-5 to TRBJ2-7, with a tentative D call TRBD2 (5 bases). Deletions cut 2 bases from V and 3 bases from J, with 14 bases between. Germline V gene sequence: CDR1 MNHEY, CDR2 SVGAGI. CDR3 length: 15 residues. As DNA, the CDR3 is TGTGCCAGCAGTTACAGCCGGGGTTTAGACTACGAGCAGTACTTC. Its protein is CASSYSRGLDYEQYF.

This clonotype was picked up many times. The chain carries TRBV24-1 and TRBJ2-7; tentatively, D is TRBD1 or TRBD2 (5 bases each). V was clipped by 4 bases and J by 3 bases, with 12 bases between them. The CDR3 is 14 residues long. Germline CDR1 reads KGHDR; CDR2 reads SFDVKD. Here the CDR3 reads CATSEGRNFYEQYF. The CDR3 nucleotides read TGTGCCACCAGTGAGGGACGGAACTTCTACGAGCAGTACTTC.

This clonotype was seen many times. CDR3 DNA: TGTGCCAGCAGCTTAGGCAGGGGCTCTGGAAACACCATATATTTT. This sequence encodes CASSLGRGSGNTIYF. This chain links TRBV13 with TRBJ1-3, with D maybe TRBD1 (6 bases). Germline loops: CDR1 PRHDT, CDR2 FYEKMQ (reference sequence). The V and J ends lost 0 bases and 0 bases respectively, with 6 bases between them. The CDR3 sequence is 15 residues long.

The chain carries TRBV28 and TRBJ2-3, with TRBD1 as a possible D gene (6 bases). CDR3 length equals 14 residues. Germline values: CDR1 MDHEN, CDR2 SYDVKM. The V end lost 6 bases, the J end lost 4 bases, and 14 bases lay between the germline ends. As DNA, the CDR3 is TGTGCCAGCAGCCAAGCACAGGGTGCAGATACGCAGTATTTT. This gives the protein CASSQAQGADTQYF. Together with reference TRBV28 and TRBJ2-3, the CDR3 gives the full variable domain: DVKVTQSSRYLVKRTGEKVFLECVQDMDHENMFWYRQDPGLGLRLIYFSYDVKMKEKGDIPEGYSVSREKKERFSLILESASTNQTSMYLCASSQAQGADTQYFGPGTRLTVL.

The genes are TRBV20-1 and TRBJ2-5, with TRBD2 identical over 7 bases. The CDR3 runs 14 residues. Germline V lookup: CDR1 DFQATT, CDR2 SNEGSKA (reference sequence). V was pared by 0 bases and J by 7 bases, with 8 bases of the junction left unmatched. CDR3 amino acids: CSARDLREWVTQYF. The CDR3 coding sequence is TGCAGTGCTAGAGATCTGCGGGAGTGGGTGACCCAGTACTTC.

This chain links TRBV7-9 with TRBJ2-5; a weak D match, TRBD2 (5 bases). The germline CDR1 and CDR2 sequences are SEHNR and FQNEAQ (reference sequence). The V and J ends lost 4 bases and 5 bases respectively, with 17 bases between them. There are 15 residues in the CDR3. CDR3 in DNA: TGTGCCAGCAGCTCACCCTGGGAGTTGCTTGAGACCCAGTACTTC. Its protein is CASSSPWELLETQYF.

This clonotype was seen only a few times. The chain carries TRBV5-1 and TRBJ2-1; a possible D gene is TRBD1 (5 bases). V lost 0 bases and J lost 8, with 15 bases in between. Germline V CDR1 and CDR2: SGHRS, YFSETQ. The CDR3 is 15 amino acids. The CDR3 nucleotides are TGCGCCAGCAGCTTGGAGGTGGCTGGGGCCGATGAGCAGTTCTTC. This codes for CASSLEVAGADEQFF. The full variable domain, with the rest looked up from reference TRBV5-1 and TRBJ2-1, is KAGVTQTPRYLIKTRGQQVTLSCSPISGHRSVSWYQQTPGQGLQFLFEYFSETQRNKGNFPGRFSGRQFSNSRSEMNVSTLELGDSALYLCASSLEVAGADEQFFGPGTRLTVL.

The sample holds a few counts of this clonotype. The chain couples TRBV4-1 to TRBJ2-5, with D hard to call. Germline V gene data show CDR1 as MGHRA and CDR2 as YSYEKL. V was cut by 4 bases and J by 5 bases, with 14 bases left in between. CDR3 length: 14 amino acids. CDR3 residues: CASSPPGPRETQYF. The CDR3 nucleotides read TGCGCCAGCAGCCCACCGGGCCCTAGGGAGACCCAGTACTTC.

This clonotype has at least ten counts. This rearrangement joins TRBV7-9 to TRBJ2-7, with unresolved D. The CDR3 covers 13 residues. V gave up 4 bases and J gave up 3 bases, with 10 bases separating them. Germline V gene lookup returns CDR1 SEHNR and CDR2 FQNEAQ (reference sequence). The CDR3 DNA follows: TGTGCCAGCAGCTCGGGTTACGACTACGAGCAGTACTTC. Its translation is CASSSGYDYEQYF.

There are a few counts of this clonotype. V and J are TRBV29-1 and TRBJ2-4; D is possibly TRBD1 (6 bases). The V end was cut by 6 bases, the J end by 7 bases, with 16 bases between. This CDR3 comprises 13 residues. Germline lookup yields CDR1 SQVTM and CDR2 ANQGSEA. Here the CDR3 reads CSVAQGARNIQYF. CDR3 bases: TGCAGCGTAGCACAGGGTGCGCGGAACATTCAGTACTTC.

This clonotype was seen many times. The rearrangement links TRBV6-2 or TRBV6-3 to TRBJ2-3; D call uncertain. V lost 4 bases, J lost 4 bases, and 3 bases lay in between. The CDR3 is made up of 11 amino acids. The germline CDR1 and CDR2 sequences are MNHEY and SVGEGT. The CDR3 nucleotides are TGTGCCAGCAGTTTTCCAGATACGCAGTATTTT. This codes for CASSFPDTQYF.

This clonotype has just a few counts. The gene calls are TRBV7-9 and TRBJ1-6; D unclear. This CDR3 comprises 14 residues. Germline-derived CDR1 and CDR2 are SEHNR and FQNEAQ (reference sequence). Trimming left V 1 base short and J 9 bases short, with 10 bases between. CDR3 DNA sequence: TGTGCCAGCAGCTTAGATTCCGGGGTTTCACCCCTCCACTTT. Translation: CASSLDSGVSPLHF.

The CDR3 loop reads CASSLIGTGVTEAFF. The CDR3 DNA reads TGTGCCAGCAGCTTAATCGGGACAGGGGTCACTGAAGCTTTCTTT. The chain combines TRBV27 with TRBJ1-1; TRBD1 matches at 10 bases. The trim removed 6 bases at V and 4 bases at J, leaving 8 bases unmatched. CDR1 and CDR2 from the germline V gene are MNHEY and SMNVEV (reference sequence). The length of the CDR3 is 15 residues.

This clonotype occurred a few times. The genes are TRBV5-1 and TRBJ2-7; 8 positions agree with TRBD2. The ends lost 3 bases at V and 4 bases at J; junction bases unmatched: 3. The CDR3 has 13 amino acids. Germline V lookup: CDR1 SGHRS, CDR2 YFSETQ. CDR3 amino acids: CASSSGGEYEQYF. The CDR3 DNA reads as TGCGCCAGCAGCTCGGGGGGGGAATACGAGCAGTACTTC.